A selection of T cell receptor beta chains follows, all from one sample in a study of beta chain features in type 1 diabetes. TCRdb keeps only in-frame clones here, not all; method: immunoSEQ multiplex PCR. This table holds a few hundred thousand clones, roughly 12% found once. The specimen sequenced was naive CD4+ T cells from blood. These receptors were collected from a man aged 18 to 29 in good health. CDR3s include the opening cysteine and the closing phenylalanine or tryptophan. The order of the fields is V gene, D gene, clone size, J gene, CDR3 protein, CDR3 DNA. D genes are given only for firm matches. A clone size is listed for some rows: how often the clone was seen (once, few, many), or a class if it is expanded.

TRBV5-1	TRBD1	.	TRBJ1-1	CASSPRTGEGTEAFF	TGCGCCAGCAGCCCAAGGACAGGGGAGGGCACTGAAGCTTTCTTT
TRBV7-2	TRBD1	few	TRBJ2-3	CASSLMGQTDTQYF	TGTGCCAGCAGCCTGATGGGACAGACAGATACGCAGTATTTT
TRBV9	TRBD2	few	TRBJ2-1	CASSVAGGSYNEQFF	TGTGCCAGCAGCGTAGCGGGGGGCTCCTACAATGAGCAGTTCTTC
TRBV9	TRBD1	few	TRBJ2-7	CASSTGGIYEQYF	TGTGCCAGCAGTACAGGGGGCATCTACGAGCAGTACTTC
TRBV18	.	.	TRBJ2-2	CASSPADGELFF	TGTGCCAGCTCACCGGCTGACGGGGAGCTGTTTTTT
TRBV5-1	.	few	TRBJ2-7	CASSLGQGGEQYF	TGCGCCAGCAGCTTAGGACAGGGAGGGGAGCAGTACTTC
TRBV6-5	TRBD2	.	TRBJ2-5	CASSYSAGVETQYF	TGTGCCAGCAGTTACTCGGCGGGAGTCGAGACCCAGTACTTC
TRBV5-4	.	few	TRBJ2-3	CASSLSTDTQYF	TGTGCCAGCAGCCTCAGCACAGATACGCAGTATTTT
TRBV28	.	.	TRBJ1-3	CASSSGGSSGNTIYF	TGTGCCAGCAGTTCGGGGGGTAGCTCTGGAAACACCATATATTTT
TRBV6-6	TRBD1	few	TRBJ1-4	CASSHPQGTGEKLFF	TGTGCCAGCAGTCACCCACAGGGGACAGGTGAAAAACTGTTTTTT
TRBV11-2	.	few	TRBJ1-6	CASSPGSTLHF	TGTGCCAGCAGCCCCGGTTCGACCCTCCACTTT
TRBV27	.	.	TRBJ1-1	CASRAGQNTEAFF	TGTGCCAGCAGAGCCGGACAGAACACTGAAGCTTTCTTT
TRBV5-8	.	.	TRBJ2-3	CASSSGFSTDTQYF	TGTGCCAGCAGTTCGGGATTTAGCACAGATACGCAGTATTTT
TRBV6-6	.	.	TRBJ2-7	CASSSGSWSSYEQYF	TGTGCCAGCAGTTCCGGGAGCTGGAGCTCCTACGAGCAGTACTTC
TRBV5-1	.	few	TRBJ2-1	CASSHSNEQFF	TGCGCCAGCAGCCATTCCAATGAGCAGTTCTTC
TRBV10-3	.	few	TRBJ1-2	CAISPTERYGYTF	TGTGCCATCAGTCCGACAGAAAGATATGGCTACACCTTC
TRBV30	.	few	TRBJ1-2	CAWSPGYGYTF	TGTGCCTGGAGCCCAGGCTATGGCTACACCTTC
TRBV27	TRBD1	few	TRBJ2-7	CASSRPGQGFYEQYF	TGTGCCAGCAGTCGACCGGGACAGGGGTTCTACGAGCAGTACTTC
TRBV19	TRBD2	.	TRBJ2-1	CASSPFLAGEYNEQFF	TGTGCCAGTAGTCCTTTCCTAGCGGGAGAGTACAATGAGCAGTTCTTC
TRBV7-3	TRBD2	few	TRBJ2-7	CASSLGTTYEQYF	TGTGCCAGCAGCTTAGGGACTACCTACGAGCAGTACTTC
TRBV6-5	TRBD1	.	TRBJ1-1	CASSRQGLSTEAFF	TGTGCCAGCAGTCGACAGGGCTTGAGCACTGAAGCTTTCTTT
TRBV14	.	few	TRBJ2-7	CASSQATVRYF	TGTGCCAGCAGCCAAGCTACAGTACGGTACTTC
TRBV5-6	.	.	TRBJ2-1	CASSLLRGIGDEQFF	TGTGCCAGCAGCCTTTTGCGAGGGATTGGGGATGAGCAGTTCTTC
TRBV30	TRBD2	few	TRBJ2-7	CAWRLRRTSGVYEQYF	TGTGCCTGGAGGCTTAGGCGGACTAGCGGGGTTTACGAGCAGTACTTC
TRBV7-2	.	.	TRBJ1-3	CASSPSGNTIYF	TGTGCCAGCAGCCCCTCCGGAAACACCATATATTTT
TRBV6-1	TRBD1	.	TRBJ2-3	CASRTGQGRPDTQYF	TGTGCCAGCAGGACGGGACAGGGGCGCCCAGATACGCAGTATTTT
TRBV5-1	.	.	TRBJ2-7	CASSADSEQYF	TGCGCCAGCAGCGCGGACAGCGAGCAGTACTTC
TRBV7-2	.	few	TRBJ2-7	CASSSLGGAHYEQYF	TGTGCCAGCAGCTCTTTGGGGGGGGCCCACTACGAGCAGTACTTC
TRBV9	.	once	TRBJ2-5	CASSVGPFVYQETQYF	TGTGCCAGCAGCGTGGGGCCCTTTGTGTACCAAGAGACCCAGTACTTC
TRBV28	.	.	TRBJ2-3	CASSLAGTGHTDTQYF	TGTGCCAGCAGTTTGGCCGGGACTGGCCACACAGATACGCAGTATTTT
TRBV30	TRBD1	.	TRBJ2-7	CAWRENRDSTYEQYF	TGTGCCTGGAGAGAAAACCGGGACAGCACCTACGAGCAGTACTTC
TRBV5-1	TRBD2	few	TRBJ2-7	CASSAGLAGEGEQYF	TGCGCCAGCAGCGCGGGACTAGCGGGAGAAGGCGAGCAGTACTTC
TRBV9	.	.	TRBJ2-5	CASSVAGYQETQYF	TGTGCCAGCAGCGTAGCAGGGTACCAAGAGACCCAGTACTTC
TRBV6-5	TRBD2	few	TRBJ2-3	CASSYSLAGMSDTQYF	TGTGCCAGCAGTTACTCACTAGCGGGAATGTCGGATACGCAGTATTTT
TRBV7-9	.	.	TRBJ1-1	CASSLVVRDMGTEAFF	TGTGCCAGCAGCTTAGTCGTCCGGGACATGGGCACTGAAGCTTTCTTT
TRBV18	.	.	TRBJ1-2	CASSRGENQGYTF	TGTGCCAGCTCTCGGGGAGAGAATCAGGGCTACACCTTC
TRBV9	.	.	TRBJ1-2	CASSPLGGVKGYTF	TGTGCCAGCAGCCCCCTCGGGGGAGTGAAGGGCTACACCTTC
TRBV18	.	.	TRBJ2-7	CASSPRARVYEQYF	TGTGCCAGCTCACCTCGTGCCAGGGTATACGAGCAGTACTTC
TRBV10-3	.	few	TRBJ2-5	CAISESVSQETQYF	TGTGCCATCAGTGAGTCGGTCAGCCAAGAGACCCAGTACTTC
TRBV4-3	TRBD2	.	TRBJ2-3	CASSQDASGWDTQYF	TGCGCCAGCAGCCAAGATGCTAGCGGCTGGGATACGCAGTATTTT
TRBV28	.	.	TRBJ2-7	CASSLWAQASYEQYF	TGTGCCAGCAGTTTATGGGCGCAGGCCTCCTACGAGCAGTACTTC
TRBV11-1	.	.	TRBJ1-2	CASSAEIGGRGYTF	TGTGCCAGCAGCGCTGAGATTGGGGGCCGTGGCTACACCTTC
TRBV6-6	.	.	TRBJ1-5	CASSYPGHFSQPQHF	TGTGCCAGCAGTTACCCGGGACATTTCTCGCAGCCCCAGCATTTT